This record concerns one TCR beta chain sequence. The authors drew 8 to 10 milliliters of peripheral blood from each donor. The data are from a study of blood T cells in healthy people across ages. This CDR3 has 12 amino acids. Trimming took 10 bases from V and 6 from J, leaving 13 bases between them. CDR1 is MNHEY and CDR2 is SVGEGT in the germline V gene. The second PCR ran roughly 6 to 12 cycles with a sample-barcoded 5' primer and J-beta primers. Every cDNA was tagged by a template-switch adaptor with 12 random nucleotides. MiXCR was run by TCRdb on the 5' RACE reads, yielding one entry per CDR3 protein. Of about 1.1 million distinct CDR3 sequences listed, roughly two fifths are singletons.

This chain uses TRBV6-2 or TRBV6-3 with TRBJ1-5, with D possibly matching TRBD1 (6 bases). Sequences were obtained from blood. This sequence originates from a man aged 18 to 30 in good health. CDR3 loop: CATRQEGQPQHF. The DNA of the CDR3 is TGTGCCACCAGACAGGAAGGTCAGCCCCAGCATTTT.